This T cell receptor (beta chain) was observed in a study of CD8 T cells in Susac syndrome. Study-level background: Patients with Susac syndrome had blood drawn and were at that point therapy-naive, on corticosteroids, or on intravenous immunoglobulin alone.

When the RNA was reverse transcribed, random hexamers were used with an input of roughly 0.45 to 1 ug. The authors amplified TCR beta CDR3 across 54 Vbeta and 13 Jbeta using immunoSEQ multiplex PCR. From the immunoSEQ multiplex PCR reads, TCRdb called clonotypes with MiXCR, one entry per CDR3 protein. The table lists some 160,000 distinct CDR3 sequences, 94% of them singletons. V dropped 5 bases and J dropped 4; count of bases not matched to a gene: 12. There are 16 residues in the CDR3. Germline V CDR1 and CDR2: LGHDT, YNNKEL (reference sequence). The sequenced target, TCR beta, came from blood CD8+ and CD4+ T cells. Diagnostic criteria for definite or probable disease, in their recently defined form, were met by the patients with Susac syndrome.

The chain uses TRBV3-1 and TRBJ2-5, with 8 bases fitting TRBD2. Sequences were obtained from CD4+ T cells from PBMCs. This TCR was sampled from a human donor with Susac syndrome. This chain's CDR3 is CASSLRPGTRGETQYF. In DNA form, the CDR3 reads TGTGCCAGCAGCTTACGCCCCGGGACTAGAGGAGAGACCCAGTACTTC.